A single sample is the source of the 30 T cell receptor beta chains below, sequenced in a study of T cell repertoires in cytomegalovirus infection (dated by TCRdb to the late 2010s). TCRdb shows the sequencer as Illumina HiSeq 1500. TCRdb itself trimmed the public reads at Q25 with fastp, ran MiXCR and retained productive beta chains. Identical CDR3 proteins give one entry, which carries the most common genes and DNA. The sample profile shows some 390,000 distinct CDR3 sequences; around 18% of them were found once. Of the sample, around 8.6% falls within the top ten clones. Sequenced input: PBMCs. Receptor source: a human donor in good health (CMV status not recorded). Some clones in this sample may be carry-over from other donors' samples.

This chain joins TRBV7-2 and TRBJ1-2; D ambiguous. Trimming took off 10 bases at V and 4 bases at J, with 16 bases between the two ends. This CDR3 region has 13 residues. Germline V gene sequence: CDR1 SGHTA, CDR2 FQGNSA. DNA for the CDR3: TGTGCCATTATCCCCCTTGGCGGCTATGGCTACACCTTC. Translation gives CAIIPLGGYGYTF.

The V call is TRBV9, the J call TRBJ1-3; perhaps TRBD1 as D (6 bases). This CDR3 is 13 amino acids long. The ends were cut back, 3 bases at V and 8 bases at J, with 12 bases in the middle. Germline V gives CDR1 SGDLS, CDR2 YYNGEE. The DNA of the CDR3 is TGTGCCAGCAGCGCCCACAGGGAAGACACCATATATTTT. Protein: CASSAHREDTIYF.

This sequence joins TRBV5-6 and TRBJ2-1; TRBD2 matches 11 bases. V shed 3 bases and J 7 bases; nucleotides not matched to a gene: 15. The germline V gene encodes CDR1 SGHDT and CDR2 YYEEEE. The CDR3 spans 18 residues. The CDR3 sequence is CASSSLGGSGRAWNEQFF. CDR3 bases: TGTGCCAGCAGCTCCCTAGGGGGTAGCGGGAGGGCCTGGAATGAGCAGTTCTTC. Combining the CDR3 with reference TRBV5-6 and TRBJ2-1 gives the whole variable domain DAGVTQSPTHLIKTRGQQVTLRCSPKSGHDTVSWYQQALGQGPQFIFQYYEEEERQRGNFPDRFSGHQFPNYSSELNVNALLLGDSALYLCASSSLGGSGRAWNEQFFGPGTRLTVL.

J is TRBJ1-4 and V is TRBV7-9; D ambiguous. The CDR3 is 13 amino acids. Germline V gene data show CDR1 as SEHNR and CDR2 as FQNEAQ (reference sequence). The V end was cut by 9 bases, the J end by 8 bases, with 16 bases between. The DNA of the CDR3 is TGTGCCAGTCGTCCAGGTCGAAGAGAAAAACTGTTTTTT. Protein product: CASRPGRREKLFF.

The V and J genes are TRBV5-1 and TRBJ2-3, with 9 bases fitting TRBD2. This CDR3 is built from 16 residues. V was pared by 4 bases and J by 2 bases, with 8 bases of the junction left unmatched. Germline CDR1 is SGHRS and CDR2 is YFSETQ. CDR3 sequence: CASSPPGLAFTDTQYF. CDR3 sequence (DNA): TGCGCCAGCAGCCCCCCGGGACTAGCCTTCACAGATACGCAGTATTTT.

In this sample, this clonotype turned up a few times. The rearrangement links TRBV29-1 to TRBJ2-7; maybe TRBD2 (6 bases). CDR1 is SQVTM and CDR2 is ANQGSEA in the germline V gene. The CDR3 contains 11 residues. V was clipped by 6 bases and J by 5 bases, with 11 bases between them. Written as DNA, the CDR3 is TGCAGCGTAAGACTAGTCGACGAGCAGTACTTC. Translated, it gives CSVRLVDEQYF.

This clonotype was seen repeatedly, ten times or more. One junction end disagrees with the germline gene, perhaps due to a read error. The V call is TRBV12-3 or TRBV12-4, the J call TRBJ2-1, with TRBD2 matching 14 bases. CDR3 length: 13 amino acids. The CDR3 region has the DNA TGTGCCAGCAGTACAGGACTAGCGGGGGGAATTCTCTTC. Its protein is CASSTGLAGGILF.

The gene calls are TRBV5-4 and TRBJ2-7; 13 bases are shared with TRBD2. The CDR3 is 15 amino acids. Germline V lookup: CDR1 SGHNT, CDR2 YYREEE (reference sequence). The V segment lost 4 bases and the J segment 5 bases; nucleotides outside the gene matches: 6. CDR3 DNA sequence: TGTGCCAGCAGCCCGACTAGCGGGAGGACGGACGAGCAGTACTTC. This translates into CASSPTSGRTDEQYF.

This chain uses TRBV9 with TRBJ2-7; 8 bases are shared with TRBD2. V lost 0 bases and J lost 7; bases outside the gene matches: 12. The CDR3 is 16 amino acids. The germline V gene encodes CDR1 SGDLS and CDR2 YYNGEE. CDR3 sequence: CASSVGPAGGMGEQYF. DNA for the CDR3: TGTGCCAGCAGCGTAGGCCCGGCGGGAGGTATGGGGGAGCAGTACTTC.

The chain employs TRBV28 and TRBJ2-7; the match to TRBD2 covers 15 bases. V was pared by 1 base and J by 4 bases, with 5 bases of the junction left unmatched. In germline, CDR1 is MDHEN, CDR2 SYDVKM. The CDR3 is 17 residues long. The CDR3 nucleotides are TGTGCCAGCAGTTTATCTGGACTAGCGGGAGGGTGGTACGAGCAGTACTTC. Translating gives CASSLSGLAGGWYEQYF.

This clonotype has only a few counts. This chain joins TRBV29-1 and TRBJ2-3, with unresolved D. V lost 5 bases, J lost 1 base, and 7 bases lay in between. CDR1 and CDR2 from the germline V gene are SQVTM and ANQGSEA. The CDR3 has 12 amino acids. CDR3 sequence reads: CSVRPGTDTQYF. In DNA form, the CDR3 reads TGCAGCGTTCGGCCCGGCACAGATACGCAGTATTTT.

Comments on this clonotype: Just one base apart from a much larger clone, this may be a read error. J is TRBJ2-7 and V is TRBV28; no clear D gene. The CDR3 has 13 amino acids. Germline values: CDR1 MDHEN, CDR2 SYDVKM. The CDR3 here is CASSVVDSYERYF. CDR3 in DNA: TGTGCCAGCAGTGTCGTAGACTCCTACGAGCGGTACTTC.

This clonotype was found a few times. V and J are TRBV12-3 or TRBV12-4 and TRBJ1-1, with D tentatively TRBD1 (5 bases). This CDR3 is 12 amino acids long. V lost 6 bases to trimming and J lost 7 bases, with 12 bases between them. CDR3 sequence (DNA): TGTGCCAGCAGGGGACCCTTGGGTGAAGCTTTCTTT. This gives the protein CASRGPLGEAFF.

This clonotype was recorded many times. The chain links TRBV7-2 to TRBJ1-6; TRBD1 matches at 8 bases. The CDR3 runs 16 residues. Germline lookup yields CDR1 SGHTA and CDR2 FQGNSA. Trimming at V came to 1 base and at J to 8 bases, leaving 7 bases not matched to a gene. CDR3 protein: CASSLGDARGHSPLHF. In DNA form, the CDR3 reads TGTGCCAGCAGCTTAGGCGATGCCAGGGGGCATTCACCCCTCCACTTT. Combining the CDR3 with reference TRBV7-2 and TRBJ1-6 gives the whole variable domain GAGVSQSPSNKVTEKGKDVELRCDPISGHTALYWYRQSLGQGLEFLIYFQGNSAPDKSGLPSDRFSAERTGGSVSTLTIQRTQQEDSAVYLCASSLGDARGHSPLHFGNGTRLTVT.

This clonotype was picked up a small number of times. V is TRBV6-2 or TRBV6-3 and J is TRBJ1-1, with D possibly being TRBD1 (5 bases). Germline V gene sequence: CDR1 MNHEY, CDR2 SVGEGT. CDR3 length equals 14 residues. V lost 2 bases and J lost 9, with 16 bases in between. The CDR3: CASSYIDLGEQAFF. CDR3 nucleotides: TGTGCCAGCAGTTACATCGATTTGGGGGAACAAGCTTTCTTT.

The J gene is TRBJ1-5, the V gene TRBV19; no reliable D call. The germline V and J ends were trimmed by 5 bases and 2 bases, with 16 bases remaining between them. The germline V gene encodes CDR1 LNHDA and CDR2 SQIVND (reference sequence). This CDR3 has 16 residues. The CDR3 DNA follows: TGTGCCAGTAGTTCGCGACCCCATCTCGGCAATCAGCCCCAGCATTTT. It codes for CASSSRPHLGNQPQHF.

This sequence joins TRBV5-1 and TRBJ2-5, with a weak D call TRBD2 (5 bases). V shed 6 bases and J shed 5 bases, with 8 bases lying between them. CDR1 is SGHRS, CDR2 YFSETQ, per germline. This CDR3 spans 11 amino acids. The CDR3 DNA sequence: TGCGCCAGCACTAGGGAGGAGACCCAGTACTTC. This codes for CASTREETQYF.

This clonotype has a count of ten or more. The rearrangement joins TRBV7-2 to TRBJ1-1; D gene unclear. V dropped 6 bases and J dropped 0 bases, with 11 bases sitting between them. The CDR3 totals 14 residues. CDR1 is SGHTA and CDR2 is FQGNSA in the germline V gene. In DNA, the CDR3 is TGTGCCAGCAGTCAAGGACGGTTGAACACTGAAGCTTTCTTT. Protein: CASSQGRLNTEAFF.

The gene calls are TRBV20-1 and TRBJ1-1, with D maybe TRBD1 (5 bases). CDR1 and CDR2 from the germline V gene are DFQATT and SNEGSKA (reference sequence). This CDR3 contains 12 residues. CDR3 in amino acids: CTGGGPNTEAFF. DNA of the CDR3: TGCACCGGGGGAGGGCCGAACACTGAAGCTTTCTTT.

V usage is TRBV10-3 and J usage is TRBJ1-3; D unclear. V was clipped by 2 bases and J by 2 bases, with 7 bases between them. The CDR3 contains 14 residues. The V gene's germline CDR1 is ENHRY and CDR2 SYGVKD. The CDR3 DNA is TGTGCCATCAGTGAGGCGCCTACTGGAAACACCATATATTTT. Protein product: CAISEAPTGNTIYF.

Comments on this clonotype: Since a much larger clone is just one base distant, this may be a read error. This sequence joins TRBV11-2 and TRBJ1-2; 8 positions match TRBD1. CDR1 is SGHAT and CDR2 is FQNNGV in the germline V gene. The CDR3 loop spans 15 amino acids. The CDR3 DNA reads as TGTGCCAGCAGCCCCGACAGGGGCACTAACTATGGCTACATCTTC. Translation: CASSPDRGTNYGYIF.

This clonotype was seen ten or more times. The gene calls are TRBV27 and TRBJ2-1; 15 positions agree with TRBD2. V lost 6 bases to trimming and J lost 7 bases; unmatched junction nucleotides: 4. There are 15 residues in the CDR3. The V gene's germline CDR1 is MNHEY and CDR2 SMNVEV (reference sequence). This chain's CDR3 is CASRTGTSGGNEQFF. The CDR3 bases are TGTGCCAGCAGGACCGGGACTAGCGGGGGGAATGAGCAGTTCTTC.

This clonotype was counted at least ten times. The chain uses TRBV7-2 and TRBJ2-3, with 9 bases fitting TRBD2. With 6 bases clipped from V and 3 bases from J, the junction kept 10 bases outside the gene matches. Germline V CDR1 and CDR2: SGHTA, FQGNSA. This CDR3 comprises 16 residues. DNA for the CDR3: TGTGCCAGCAGTCTTAGCGGGAGTGGGCGGACAGATACGCAGTATTTT. This sequence encodes CASSLSGSGRTDTQYF. The full variable domain, its missing parts supplied by reference TRBV7-2 and TRBJ2-3, is GAGVSQSPSNKVTEKGKDVELRCDPISGHTALYWYRQSLGQGLEFLIYFQGNSAPDKSGLPSDRFSAERTGGSVSTLTIQRTQQEDSAVYLCASSLSGSGRTDTQYFGPGTRLTVL.

This clonotype was seen once. V usage is TRBV29-1 and J usage is TRBJ2-2, with 13 positions matching TRBD2. Germline CDR1 SQVTM, CDR2 ANQGSEA. V shed 7 bases, J shed 5 bases, and the junction held 4 bases outside the gene matches. The CDR3 totals 14 residues. CDR3: CSAGLAGATGELFF. The CDR3 bases are TGCAGCGCTGGACTAGCGGGAGCAACCGGGGAGCTGTTTTTT.

The V call is TRBV7-9, the J call TRBJ2-6; 10 nucleotides agree with TRBD1. The germline V gene encodes CDR1 SEHNR and CDR2 FQNEAQ (reference sequence). This CDR3 region has 18 residues. The J segment lost 2 bases and the V segment lost 5 bases, leaving 9 bases of the junction unmatched. The CDR3 nucleotides read TGTGCCAGCAGCCTGAGACAGGGGGCGGATCCTGGGGCCAACGTCCTGACTTTC. It is translated as CASSLRQGADPGANVLTF.

There are a few counts of this clonotype. This chain uses TRBV5-5 with TRBJ2-1; D is tentatively TRBD1 or TRBD2 (5 bases each). The CDR3 spans 14 residues. Germline CDR1 SGHKS, CDR2 YYEKEE (reference sequence). V lost 2 bases to trimming and J lost 7 bases, with 13 bases between them. This CDR3 is CASSFYGTENEQFF. In DNA, the CDR3 is TGTGCCAGCAGCTTTTATGGGACGGAAAATGAGCAGTTCTTC. Combining the CDR3 with reference TRBV5-5 and TRBJ2-1 gives the whole variable domain DAGVTQSPTHLIKTRGQQVTLRCSPISGHKSVSWYQQVLGQGPQFIFQYYEKEERGRGNFPDRFSARQFPNYSSELNVNALLLGDSALYLCASSFYGTENEQFFGPGTRLTVL.

V is TRBV5-4 and J is TRBJ2-3; D is perhaps TRBD1 or TRBD2 (5 bases each). V was clipped by 0 bases and J by 3 bases, with 8 bases between them. Germline assignment: CDR1 SGHNT and CDR2 YYREEE (reference sequence). This CDR3 is built from 14 residues. CDR3 nucleotides: TGTGCCAGCAGCTTGGCCTGGGGGACAGATACGCAGTATTTT. Translated, it gives CASSLAWGTDTQYF.

Note on this clonotype: An end of the junction does not agree with germline; a read error may underlie this. The chain links TRBV14 to TRBJ2-3; D unresolved. CDR3 size: 13 residues. Germline lookup yields CDR1 SGHDN and CDR2 FVKESK. The CDR3 is CASSQDPTDTQNF. As DNA, the CDR3 is TGTGCCAGCAGCCAAGACCCTACAGATACGCAGAATTTT.

The CDR3 DNA is TGCAGTGCCATGCCGAGGATGGAGACTTACGAGCAGTACTTC. Its protein product is CSAMPRMETYEQYF. The rearrangement joins TRBV20-1 to TRBJ2-7; the D is unclear. The ends were cut back, 6 bases at V and 4 bases at J, with 19 bases in the middle. The CDR3 runs 14 residues. Germline V CDR1 and CDR2: DFQATT, SNEGSKA (reference sequence).

This clonotype showed up just once. The V call is TRBV4-1, the J call TRBJ1-5, with D uncertain. V was clipped by 2 bases and J by 6 bases, with 11 bases between them. The V gene's germline CDR1 is MGHRA and CDR2 YSYEKL. The CDR3 is 14 amino acids. DNA of the CDR3: TGCGCCAGCAGCCAAAGCGTCCCCAGTCAGCCCCAGCATTTT. It translates to CASSQSVPSQPQHF.